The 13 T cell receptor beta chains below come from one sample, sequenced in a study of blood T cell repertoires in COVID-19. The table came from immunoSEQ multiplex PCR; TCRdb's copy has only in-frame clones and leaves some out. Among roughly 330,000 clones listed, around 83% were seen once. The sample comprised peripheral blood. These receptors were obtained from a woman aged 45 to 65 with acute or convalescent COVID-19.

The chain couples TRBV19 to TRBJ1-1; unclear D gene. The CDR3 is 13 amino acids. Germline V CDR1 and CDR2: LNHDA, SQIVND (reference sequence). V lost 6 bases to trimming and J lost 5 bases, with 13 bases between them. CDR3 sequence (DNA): TGTGCCAGTAGGACGGCGGTTCCGACTGAAGCTTTCTTT. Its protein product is CASRTAVPTEAFF.

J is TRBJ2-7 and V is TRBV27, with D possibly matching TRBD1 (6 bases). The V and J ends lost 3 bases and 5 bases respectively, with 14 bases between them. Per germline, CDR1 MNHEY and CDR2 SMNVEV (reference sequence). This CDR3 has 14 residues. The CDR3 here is CASSLAGANHEQYF. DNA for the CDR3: TGTGCCAGCAGTTTGGCAGGGGCGAATCACGAGCAGTACTTC.

CDR3 amino acids: CASSPGQDYGYTF. The CDR3 DNA is TGTGCCAGCAGCCCTGGACAGGACTATGGCTACACCTTC. This chain links TRBV14 with TRBJ1-2, with 7 bases matching TRBD1. The CDR3 has 13 amino acids. The germline gives CDR1 SGHDN, CDR2 FVKESK. V lost 4 bases and J lost 3; bases outside the gene matches: 2.

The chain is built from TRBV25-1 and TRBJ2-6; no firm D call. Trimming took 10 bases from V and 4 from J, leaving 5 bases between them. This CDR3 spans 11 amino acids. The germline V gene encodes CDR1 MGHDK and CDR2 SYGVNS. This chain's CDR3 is CATLGANVLTF. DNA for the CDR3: TGTGCCACGCTAGGGGCCAACGTCCTGACTTTC. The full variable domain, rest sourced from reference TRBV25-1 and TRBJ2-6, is EADIYQTPRYLVIGTGKKITLECSQTMGHDKMYWYQQDPGMELHLIHYSYGVNSTEKGDLSSESTVSRIRTEHFPLTLESARPSHTSQYLCATLGANVLTFGAGSRLTVL.

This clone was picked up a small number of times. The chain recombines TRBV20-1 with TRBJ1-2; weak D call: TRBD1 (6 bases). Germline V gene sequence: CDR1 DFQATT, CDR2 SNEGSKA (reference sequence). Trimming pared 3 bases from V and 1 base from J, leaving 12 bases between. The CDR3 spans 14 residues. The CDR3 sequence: CSASGTPFNYGYTF. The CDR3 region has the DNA TGCAGTGCTAGTGGGACACCCTTTAACTATGGCTACACCTTC.

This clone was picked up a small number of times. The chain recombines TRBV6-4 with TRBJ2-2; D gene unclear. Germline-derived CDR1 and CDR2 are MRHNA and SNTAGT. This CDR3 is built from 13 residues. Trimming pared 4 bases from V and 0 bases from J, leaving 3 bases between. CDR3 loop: CASSAANTGELFF. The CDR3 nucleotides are TGTGCCAGCAGTGCGGCGAACACCGGGGAGCTGTTTTTT.

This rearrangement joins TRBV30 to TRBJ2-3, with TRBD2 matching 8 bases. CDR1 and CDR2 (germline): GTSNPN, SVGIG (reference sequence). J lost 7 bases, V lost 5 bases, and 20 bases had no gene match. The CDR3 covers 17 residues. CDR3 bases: TGTGCCTGGGCTTTTAGCGGGGCCAATCTTCCGGGTAATACGCAGTATTTT. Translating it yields CAWAFSGANLPGNTQYF.

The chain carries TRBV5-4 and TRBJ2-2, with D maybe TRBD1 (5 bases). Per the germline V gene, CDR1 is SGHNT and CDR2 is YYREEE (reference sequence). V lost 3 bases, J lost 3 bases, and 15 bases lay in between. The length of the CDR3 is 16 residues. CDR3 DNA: TGTGCCAGCAGCTCGAAGCAGGGAAAGCACACCGGGGAGCTGTTTTTT. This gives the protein CASSSKQGKHTGELFF.

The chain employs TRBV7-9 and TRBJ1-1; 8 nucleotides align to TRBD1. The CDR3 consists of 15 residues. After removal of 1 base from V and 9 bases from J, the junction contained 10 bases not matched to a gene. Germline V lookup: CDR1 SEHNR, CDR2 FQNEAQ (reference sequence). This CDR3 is CASSLETRGQAKAFF. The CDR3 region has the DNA TGTGCCAGCAGCTTAGAAACCCGGGGACAGGCGAAAGCTTTCTTT. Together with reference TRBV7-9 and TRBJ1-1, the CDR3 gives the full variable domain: DTGVSQNPRHKITKRGQNVTFRCDPISEHNRLYWYRQTLGQGPEFLTYFQNEAQLEKSRLLSDRFSAERPKGSFSTLEIQRTEQGDSAMYLCASSLETRGQAKAFFGQGTRLTVV.

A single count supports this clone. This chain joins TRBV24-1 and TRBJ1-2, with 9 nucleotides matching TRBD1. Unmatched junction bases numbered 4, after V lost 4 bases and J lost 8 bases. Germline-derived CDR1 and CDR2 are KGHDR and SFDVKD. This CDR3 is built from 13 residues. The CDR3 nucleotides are TGTGCCACCAGTGAAGCGACAGGGGGGGGCTACACCTTC. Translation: CATSEATGGGYTF.

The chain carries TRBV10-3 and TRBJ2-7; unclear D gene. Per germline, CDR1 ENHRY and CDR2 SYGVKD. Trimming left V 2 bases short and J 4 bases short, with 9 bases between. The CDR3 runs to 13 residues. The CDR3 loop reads CAISENGAYEQYV. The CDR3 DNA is TGTGCCATCAGTGAGAACGGAGCATACGAGCAGTACGTC.

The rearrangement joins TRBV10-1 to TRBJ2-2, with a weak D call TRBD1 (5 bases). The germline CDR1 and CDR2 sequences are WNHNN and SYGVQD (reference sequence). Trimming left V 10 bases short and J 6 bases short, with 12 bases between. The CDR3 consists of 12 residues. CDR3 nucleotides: TGCGCCACCGCTGACAGATCCGGGGAGCTGTTTTTT. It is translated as CATADRSGELFF.

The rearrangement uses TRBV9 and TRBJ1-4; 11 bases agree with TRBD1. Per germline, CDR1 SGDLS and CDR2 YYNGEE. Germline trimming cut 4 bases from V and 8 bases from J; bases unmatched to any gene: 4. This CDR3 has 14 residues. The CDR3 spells CASSKGTGGEKLFF. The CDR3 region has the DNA TGTGCCAGCAGCAAAGGGACAGGGGGGGAAAAACTGTTTTTT. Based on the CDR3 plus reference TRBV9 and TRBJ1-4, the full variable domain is DSGVTQTPKHLITATGQRVTLRCSPRSGDLSVYWYQQSLDQGLQFLIQYYNGEERAKGNILERFSAQQFPDLHSELNLSSLELGDSALYFCASSKGTGGEKLFFGSGTQLSVL.